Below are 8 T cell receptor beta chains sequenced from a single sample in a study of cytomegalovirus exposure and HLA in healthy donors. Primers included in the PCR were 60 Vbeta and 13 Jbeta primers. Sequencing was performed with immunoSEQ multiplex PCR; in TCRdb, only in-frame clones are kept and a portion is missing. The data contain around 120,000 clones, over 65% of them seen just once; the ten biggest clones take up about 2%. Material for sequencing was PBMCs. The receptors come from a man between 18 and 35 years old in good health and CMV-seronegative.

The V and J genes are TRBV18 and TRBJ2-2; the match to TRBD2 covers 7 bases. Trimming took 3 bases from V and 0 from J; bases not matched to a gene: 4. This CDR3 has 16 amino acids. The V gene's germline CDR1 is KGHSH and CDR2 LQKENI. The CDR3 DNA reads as TGTGCCAGCTCACCCTTTAGCGGGCCGAACACCGGGGAGCTGTTTTTT. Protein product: CASSPFSGPNTGELFF.

CDR3 region: CASSPGQPQETQYF. As DNA, the CDR3 is TGTGCCAGCTCACCGGGACAGCCACAAGAGACCCAGTACTTC. V gene TRBV18 combines with J gene TRBJ2-5; the match to TRBD1 covers 7 bases. CDR1 is KGHSH, CDR2 LQKENI, per germline. The CDR3 contains 14 residues. With V trimmed by 3 bases and J by 2 bases, 3 bases remained unmatched.

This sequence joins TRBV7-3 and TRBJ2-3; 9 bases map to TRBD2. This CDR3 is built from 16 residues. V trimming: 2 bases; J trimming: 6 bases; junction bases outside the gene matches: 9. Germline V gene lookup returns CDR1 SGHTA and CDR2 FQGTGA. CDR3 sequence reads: CASSLLGLAFGDTQYF. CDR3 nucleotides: TGTGCCAGCAGCTTACTGGGACTAGCCTTTGGGGATACGCAGTATTTT.

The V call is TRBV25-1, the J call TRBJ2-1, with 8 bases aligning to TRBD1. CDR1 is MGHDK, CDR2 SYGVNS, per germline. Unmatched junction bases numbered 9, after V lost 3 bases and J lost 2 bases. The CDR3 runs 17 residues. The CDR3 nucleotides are TGTGCCAGCAGTGATCCTCCTGACAGGGGACCCTACAATGAGCAGTTCTTC. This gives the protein CASSDPPDRGPYNEQFF.

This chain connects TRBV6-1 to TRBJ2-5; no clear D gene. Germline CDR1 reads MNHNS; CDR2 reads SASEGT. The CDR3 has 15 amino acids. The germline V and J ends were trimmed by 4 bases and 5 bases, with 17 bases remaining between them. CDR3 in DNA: TGTGCCAGCAGTGCATCCCCCCTAGGCCGGGAGACCCAGTACTTC. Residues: CASSASPLGRETQYF.

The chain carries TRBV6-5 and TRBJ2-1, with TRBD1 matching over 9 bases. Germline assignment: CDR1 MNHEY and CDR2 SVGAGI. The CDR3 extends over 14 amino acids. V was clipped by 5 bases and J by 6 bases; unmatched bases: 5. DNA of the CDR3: TGTGCCAGCAGTCGGGACAGGGTCGTCAATGAGCAGTTCTTC. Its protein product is CASSRDRVVNEQFF.

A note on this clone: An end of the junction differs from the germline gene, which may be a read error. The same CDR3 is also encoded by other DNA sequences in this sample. The CDR3 DNA sequence: TGTGCCAGCAGTGACAGAGGACAGAGCTACAACGAGCAGTTCTTC. It is translated as CASSDRGQSYNEQFF. The V call is TRBV2, the J call TRBJ2-1; D might be TRBD1 (6 bases). The V gene's germline CDR1 is SNHLY and CDR2 FYNNEI. The CDR3 length is 15 residues. Supplemented by reference TRBV2 and TRBJ2-1, the full variable domain reads EPEVTQTPSHQVTQMGQEVILRCVPISNHLYFYWYRQILGQKVEFLVSFYNNEISEKSEIFDDQFSVERPDGSNFTLKIRSTKLEDSAMYFCASSDRGQSYNEQFFGPGTRLTVL.

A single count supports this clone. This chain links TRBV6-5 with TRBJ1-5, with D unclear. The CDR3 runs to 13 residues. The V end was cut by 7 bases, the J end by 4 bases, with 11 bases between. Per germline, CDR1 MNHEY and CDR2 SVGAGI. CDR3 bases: TGTGCCAGCACCCAAGGAGGGAATCAGCCCCAGCATTTT. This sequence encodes CASTQGGNQPQHF.